One TCR beta chain is described in this entry. Antigen: not known. Per germline, CDR1 MDHEN and CDR2 SYDVKM. The V and J ends lost 4 bases and 11 bases respectively, with 17 bases between them. The CDR3 has 13 amino acids. Mixed chimerism was transient after nonmyeloablative marrow transplants from related graft donors. Method: immunoSEQ multiplex PCR; TCRdb's copy keeps in-frame clones and lacks some. The table shows 45,000 or so clones, with 89% occurring only once. This specimen belongs to a study of Tregs in tolerant kidney transplant recipients. General observations from the study: Expanding Tregs on activated donor B cells appeared to best identify donor-specific TCRbeta clones. Findings come from small patient numbers and require larger validation. This study did not directly address biological reproducibility.

The TCR sequence derives from a human patient who received a combined kidney and bone marrow transplant. Part of the T cells may come from the graft donor. The chain carries TRBV28 and TRBJ1-1; D gene unclear. Sample: CD8+ T cells from blood (PBMCs), taken 12 months after the transplant. Written as DNA, the CDR3 is TGTGCCAGCAGTTCGCCTTACGATGCTGGCGCTTTCTTT. As protein: CASSSPYDAGAFF.